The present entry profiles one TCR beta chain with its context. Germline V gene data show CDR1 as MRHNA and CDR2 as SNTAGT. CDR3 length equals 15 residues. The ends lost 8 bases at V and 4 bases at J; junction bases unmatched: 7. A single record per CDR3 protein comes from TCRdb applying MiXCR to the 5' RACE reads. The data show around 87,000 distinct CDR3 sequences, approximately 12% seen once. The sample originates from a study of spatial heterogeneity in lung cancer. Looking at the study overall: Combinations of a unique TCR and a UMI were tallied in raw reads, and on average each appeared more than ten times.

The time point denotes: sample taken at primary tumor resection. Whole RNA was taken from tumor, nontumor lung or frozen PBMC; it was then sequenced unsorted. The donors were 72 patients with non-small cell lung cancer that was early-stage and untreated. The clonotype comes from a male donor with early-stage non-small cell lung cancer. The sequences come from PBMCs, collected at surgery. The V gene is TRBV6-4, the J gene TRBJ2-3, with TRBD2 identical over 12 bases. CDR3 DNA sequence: TGTGCCAGCGCGAGGACTAGCGGGACACCAGATACGCAGTATTTT. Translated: CASARTSGTPDTQYF.